This TCR beta chain was profiled in a study of CD8+ T cells in alopecia areata. Germline assignment: CDR1 SGHTA and CDR2 FQGNSA. V was trimmed by 4 bases and J by 7 bases, leaving 17 bases between them. The CDR3 is made up of 15 amino acids. cDNA prepared by RNA extraction and subsequent reverse transcription served as the template for sequencing. Data came from immunoSEQ multiplex PCR; TCRdb stores just in-frame clones and leaves some out. The repertoire has 170,000 or so clones, approximately 55% of them found once; the top ten carry 10% to 13%. As to treatment: oral pan-JAK inhibitor, 5-10 mg twice daily.

The receptor comes from a human donor with alopecia areata. The rearrangement uses TRBV7-2 and TRBJ2-4; possibly TRBD1 for D (7 bases). Specimen: CD8+ T cells sorted from blood, collected at week 24, from a patient treated with tofacitinib. CDR3 region: CASSWGVGGNNIQYF. Here the CDR3 DNA reads TGTGCCAGCAGCTGGGGGGTAGGGGGCAATAACATTCAGTACTTC. Looking up the rest from reference TRBV7-2 and TRBJ2-4 gives the full variable domain: GAGVSQSPSNKVTEKGKDVELRCDPISGHTALYWYRQSLGQGLEFLIYFQGNSAPDKSGLPSDRFSAERTGGSVSTLTIQRTQQEDSAVYLCASSWGVGGNNIQYFGAGTRLSVL.